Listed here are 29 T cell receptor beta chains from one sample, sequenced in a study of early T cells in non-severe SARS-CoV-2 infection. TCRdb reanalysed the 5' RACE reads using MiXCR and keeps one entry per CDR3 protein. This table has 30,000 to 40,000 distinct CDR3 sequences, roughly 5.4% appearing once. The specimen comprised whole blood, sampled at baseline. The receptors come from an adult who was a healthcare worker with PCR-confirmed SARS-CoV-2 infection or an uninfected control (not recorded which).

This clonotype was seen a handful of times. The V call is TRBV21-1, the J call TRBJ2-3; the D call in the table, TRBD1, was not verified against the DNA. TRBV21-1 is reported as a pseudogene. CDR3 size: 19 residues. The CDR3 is CVSSKDRPGLRGATDTQYF. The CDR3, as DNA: TGTGTCAGCAGCAAAGACCGCCCAGGGTTACGTGGAGCCACAGATACGCAGTATTTT.

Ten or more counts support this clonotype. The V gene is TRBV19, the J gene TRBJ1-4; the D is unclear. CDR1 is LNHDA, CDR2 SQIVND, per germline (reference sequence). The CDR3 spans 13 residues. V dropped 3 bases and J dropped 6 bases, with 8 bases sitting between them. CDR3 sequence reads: CASSMVGDEKLFF. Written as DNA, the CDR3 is TGTGCCAGTAGTATGGTGGGTGATGAAAAACTGTTTTTT.

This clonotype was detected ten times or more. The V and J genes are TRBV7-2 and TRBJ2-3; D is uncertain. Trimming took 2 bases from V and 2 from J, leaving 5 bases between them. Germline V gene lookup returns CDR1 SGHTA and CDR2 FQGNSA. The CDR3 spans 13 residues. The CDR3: CASSLQPTDTQYF. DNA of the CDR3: TGTGCCAGCAGCTTACAACCCACAGATACGCAGTATTTT. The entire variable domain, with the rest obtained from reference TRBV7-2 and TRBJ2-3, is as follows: GAGVSQSPSNKVTEKGKDVELRCDPISGHTALYWYRQSLGQGLEFLIYFQGNSAPDKSGLPSDRFSAERTGGSVSTLTIQRTQQEDSAVYLCASSLQPTDTQYFGPGTRLTVL.

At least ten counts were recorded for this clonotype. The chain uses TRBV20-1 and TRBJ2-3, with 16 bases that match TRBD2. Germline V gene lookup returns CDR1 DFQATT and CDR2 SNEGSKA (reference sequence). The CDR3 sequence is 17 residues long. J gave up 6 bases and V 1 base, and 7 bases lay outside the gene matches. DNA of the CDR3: TGCAGTGCTAGAGCGGGACTAGCGGGAGGGAGGAGGGATACGCAGTATTTT. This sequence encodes CSARAGLAGGRRDTQYF.

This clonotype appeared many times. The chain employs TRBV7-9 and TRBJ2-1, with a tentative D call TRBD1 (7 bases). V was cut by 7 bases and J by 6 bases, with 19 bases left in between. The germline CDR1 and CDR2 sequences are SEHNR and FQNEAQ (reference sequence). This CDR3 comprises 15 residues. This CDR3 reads CASTLGPRGANEQFF. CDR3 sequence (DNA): TGTGCCAGCACCTTGGGCCCCAGGGGGGCCAATGAGCAGTTCTTC. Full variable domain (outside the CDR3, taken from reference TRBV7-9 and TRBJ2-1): DTGVSQNPRHKITKRGQNVTFRCDPISEHNRLYWYRQTLGQGPEFLTYFQNEAQLEKSRLLSDRFSAERPKGSFSTLEIQRTEQGDSAMYLCASTLGPRGANEQFFGPGTRLTVL.

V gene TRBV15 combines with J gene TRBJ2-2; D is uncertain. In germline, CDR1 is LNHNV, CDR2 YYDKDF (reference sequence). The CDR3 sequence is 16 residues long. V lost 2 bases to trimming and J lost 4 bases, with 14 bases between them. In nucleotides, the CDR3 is TGTGCCACCAGCAGATACGCGACGGGTCGCACCGGGGAGCTGTTTTTT. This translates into CATSRYATGRTGELFF.

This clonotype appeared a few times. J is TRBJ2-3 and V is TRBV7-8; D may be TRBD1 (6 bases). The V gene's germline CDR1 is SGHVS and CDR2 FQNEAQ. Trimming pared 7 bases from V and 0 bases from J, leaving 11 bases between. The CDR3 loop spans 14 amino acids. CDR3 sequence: CASKTGASTDTQYF. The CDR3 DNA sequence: TGTGCCAGCAAGACAGGAGCTAGCACAGATACGCAGTATTTT.

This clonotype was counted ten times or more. As DNA, the CDR3 is TGCGCCAGCAGCCAAGTGACACCCGATCAGCCCCAGCATTTT. Translated, it gives CASSQVTPDQPQHF. The V and J genes are TRBV4-1 and TRBJ1-5; D gene uncertain. The CDR3 length is 14 residues. CDR1 is MGHRA, CDR2 YSYEKL, per germline. Trimming cost V 1 base and J 5 bases, with 9 bases left between them.

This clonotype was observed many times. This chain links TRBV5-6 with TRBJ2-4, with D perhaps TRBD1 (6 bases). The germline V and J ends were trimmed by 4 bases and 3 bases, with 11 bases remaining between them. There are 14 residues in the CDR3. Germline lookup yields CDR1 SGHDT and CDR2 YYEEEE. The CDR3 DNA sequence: TGTGCCAGCAGCCCCTGGACAGTCAAAAACATTCAGTACTTC. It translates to CASSPWTVKNIQYF.

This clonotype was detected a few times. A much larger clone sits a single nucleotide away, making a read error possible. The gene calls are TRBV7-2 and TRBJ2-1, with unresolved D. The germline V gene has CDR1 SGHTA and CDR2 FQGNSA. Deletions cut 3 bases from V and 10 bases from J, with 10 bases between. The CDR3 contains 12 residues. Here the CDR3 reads CASSFDGREQFF. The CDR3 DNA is TGTGCCAGCAGCTTTGACGGGCGCGAGCAGTTCTTC.

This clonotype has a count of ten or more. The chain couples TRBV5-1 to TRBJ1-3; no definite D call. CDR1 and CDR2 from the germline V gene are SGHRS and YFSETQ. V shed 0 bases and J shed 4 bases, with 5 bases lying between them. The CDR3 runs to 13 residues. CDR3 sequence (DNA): TGCGCCAGCAGCTTGGATGCCGGAAACACCATATATTTT. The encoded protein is CASSLDAGNTIYF.

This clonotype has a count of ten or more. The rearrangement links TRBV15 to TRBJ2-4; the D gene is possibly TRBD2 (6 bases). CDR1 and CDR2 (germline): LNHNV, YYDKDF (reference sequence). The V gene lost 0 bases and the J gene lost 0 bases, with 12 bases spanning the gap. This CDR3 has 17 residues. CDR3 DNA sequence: TGTGCCACCAGCAGAGATATAGCGGAACTAGCCAAAAACATTCAGTACTTC. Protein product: CATSRDIAELAKNIQYF.

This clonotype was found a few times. CDR3: CSAVRQGTDTQYF. The DNA of the CDR3 is TGCAGTGCTGTCCGACAGGGCACAGATACGCAGTATTTT. The chain employs TRBV20-1 and TRBJ2-3; D might be TRBD1 (6 bases). V lost 5 bases and J 1 base, leaving 10 bases between the germline ends. Per germline, CDR1 DFQATT and CDR2 SNEGSKA (reference sequence). There are 13 residues in the CDR3.

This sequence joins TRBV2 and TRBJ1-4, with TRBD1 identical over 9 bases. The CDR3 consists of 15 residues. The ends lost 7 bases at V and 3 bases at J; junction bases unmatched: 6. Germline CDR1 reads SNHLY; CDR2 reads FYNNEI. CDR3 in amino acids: CASNGQGIPNEKLFF. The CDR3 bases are TGTGCCAGCAATGGACAGGGGATTCCTAATGAAAAACTGTTTTTT.

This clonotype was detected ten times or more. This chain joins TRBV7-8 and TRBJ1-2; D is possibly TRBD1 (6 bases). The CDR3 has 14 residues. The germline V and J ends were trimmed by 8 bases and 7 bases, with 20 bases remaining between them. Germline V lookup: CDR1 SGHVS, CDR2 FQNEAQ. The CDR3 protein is CASSNRAISGGYTF. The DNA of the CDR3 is TGTGCCAGCTCGAACAGGGCAATCTCAGGTGGCTACACCTTC.

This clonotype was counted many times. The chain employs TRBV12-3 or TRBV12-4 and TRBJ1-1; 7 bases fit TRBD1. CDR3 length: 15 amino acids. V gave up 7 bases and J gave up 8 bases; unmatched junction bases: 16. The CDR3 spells CASNLIQGVGGEAFF. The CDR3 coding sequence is TGTGCCAGCAACCTTATTCAGGGGGTAGGAGGAGAAGCTTTCTTT.

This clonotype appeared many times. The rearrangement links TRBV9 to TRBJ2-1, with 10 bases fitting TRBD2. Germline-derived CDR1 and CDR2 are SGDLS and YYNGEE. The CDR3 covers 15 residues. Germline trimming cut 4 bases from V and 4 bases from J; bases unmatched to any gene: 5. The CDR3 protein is CASSTEGLAYNEQFF. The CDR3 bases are TGTGCCAGCAGCACCGAGGGACTAGCGTACAATGAGCAGTTCTTC.

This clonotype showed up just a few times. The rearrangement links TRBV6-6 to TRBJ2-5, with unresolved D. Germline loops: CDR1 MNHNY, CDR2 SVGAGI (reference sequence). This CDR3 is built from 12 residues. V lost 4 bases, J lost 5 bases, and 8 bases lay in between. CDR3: CASSFNRETQYF. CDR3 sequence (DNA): TGTGCCAGCAGTTTCAACCGGGAGACCCAGTACTTC.

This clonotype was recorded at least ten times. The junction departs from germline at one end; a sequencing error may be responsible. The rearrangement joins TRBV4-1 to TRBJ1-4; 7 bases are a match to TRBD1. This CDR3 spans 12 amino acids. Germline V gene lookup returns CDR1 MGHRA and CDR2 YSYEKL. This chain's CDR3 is CASSQNPGTELF. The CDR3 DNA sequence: TGCGCCAGCAGCCAAAACCCCGGGACAGAACTTTTT.

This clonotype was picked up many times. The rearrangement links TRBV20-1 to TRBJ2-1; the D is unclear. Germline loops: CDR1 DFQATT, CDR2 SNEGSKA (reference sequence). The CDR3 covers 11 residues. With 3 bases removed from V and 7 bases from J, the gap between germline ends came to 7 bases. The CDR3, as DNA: TGCAGTGCTAGCGGGTTTAATGAGCAGTTCTTC. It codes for CSASGFNEQFF.

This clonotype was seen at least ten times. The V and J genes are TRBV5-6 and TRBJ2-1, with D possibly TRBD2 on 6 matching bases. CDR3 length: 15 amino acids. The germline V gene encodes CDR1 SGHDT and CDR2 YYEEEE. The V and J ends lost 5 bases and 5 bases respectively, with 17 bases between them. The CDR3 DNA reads TGTGCCAGCAGGGGAGGCGCCCTGGAAGACAATGAGCAGTTCTTC. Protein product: CASRGGALEDNEQFF.

In DNA, the CDR3 is TGCGCCAGCAGCCAACACGCCCGGGAGGGGCCCTGCGAGCAGTACGTC. Encoded protein: CASSQHAREGPCEQYV. The chain couples TRBV5-1 to TRBJ2-7; 8 nucleotides line up with TRBD2. CDR3 size: 16 residues. Germline lookup yields CDR1 SGHRS and CDR2 YFSETQ. Trimming took 4 bases from V and 6 from J; bases not matched to a gene: 15.

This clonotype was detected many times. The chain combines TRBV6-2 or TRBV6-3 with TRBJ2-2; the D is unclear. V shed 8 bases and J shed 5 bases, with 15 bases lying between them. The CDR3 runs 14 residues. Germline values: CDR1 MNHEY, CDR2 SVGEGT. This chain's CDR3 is CASPGLYGTGELFF. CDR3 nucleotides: TGTGCCAGCCCCGGGCTATACGGGACCGGGGAGCTGTTTTTT.

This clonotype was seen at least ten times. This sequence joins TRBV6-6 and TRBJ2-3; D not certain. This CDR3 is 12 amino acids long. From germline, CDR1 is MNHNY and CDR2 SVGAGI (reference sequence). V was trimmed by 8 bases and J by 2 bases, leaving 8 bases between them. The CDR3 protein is CASRLHTDTQYF. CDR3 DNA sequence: TGTGCCAGCCGCCTACACACAGATACGCAGTATTTT.

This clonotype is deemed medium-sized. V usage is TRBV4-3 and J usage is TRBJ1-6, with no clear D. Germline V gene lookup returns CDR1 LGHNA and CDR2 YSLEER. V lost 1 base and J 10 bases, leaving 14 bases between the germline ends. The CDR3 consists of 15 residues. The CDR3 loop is CASSQVSEGPSPLHF. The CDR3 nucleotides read TGCGCCAGCAGCCAAGTCAGTGAGGGTCCGTCACCCCTCCACTTT.

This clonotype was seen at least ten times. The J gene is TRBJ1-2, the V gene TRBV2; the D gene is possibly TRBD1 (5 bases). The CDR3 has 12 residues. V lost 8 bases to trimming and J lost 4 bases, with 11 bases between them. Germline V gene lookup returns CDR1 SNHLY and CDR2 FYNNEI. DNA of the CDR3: TGTGCCAGCGGGGCGGGTATCTATGGCTACACCTTC. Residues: CASGAGIYGYTF. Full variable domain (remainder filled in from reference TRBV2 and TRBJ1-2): EPEVTQTPSHQVTQMGQEVILRCVPISNHLYFYWYRQILGQKVEFLVSFYNNEISEKSEIFDDQFSVERPDGSNFTLKIRSTKLEDSAMYFCASGAGIYGYTFGSGTRLTVV.

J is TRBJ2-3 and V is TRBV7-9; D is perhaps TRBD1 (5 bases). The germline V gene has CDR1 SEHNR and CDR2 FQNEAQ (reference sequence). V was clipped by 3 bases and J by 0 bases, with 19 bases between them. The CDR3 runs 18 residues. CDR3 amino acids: CASSFSKRGGRSTDTQYF. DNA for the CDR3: TGTGCCAGCAGCTTCTCGAAAAGGGGTGGCAGAAGCACAGATACGCAGTATTTT.

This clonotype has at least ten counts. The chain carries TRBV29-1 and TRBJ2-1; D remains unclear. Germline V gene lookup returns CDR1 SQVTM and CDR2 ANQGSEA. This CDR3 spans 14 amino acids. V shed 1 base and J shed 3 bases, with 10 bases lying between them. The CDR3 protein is CSVEGARIYNEQFF. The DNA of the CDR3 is TGCAGCGTTGAAGGGGCCAGGATCTACAATGAGCAGTTCTTC.

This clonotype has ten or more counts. The CDR3 DNA follows: TGTGCCAGCAGTCTCCGCTCCCTAGGACCCCTCCACTTT. This translates into CASSLRSLGPLHF. The V and J genes are TRBV5-6 and TRBJ1-6; D gene ambiguous. This CDR3 comprises 13 residues. Germline V gene sequence: CDR1 SGHDT, CDR2 YYEEEE. V was clipped by 5 bases and J by 12 bases, with 15 bases between them.